Listed here are 9 T cell receptor beta chains from one sample, sequenced in a study of blood T cell repertoires in COVID-19 (dated by TCRdb to the early 2020s). The library was prepared using the immunoSEQ multiplex PCR assay. As stored in TCRdb, this immuneACCESS dataset retains in-frame rearrangements with V and J assigned. A fraction of the clones does not appear; measured against another copy, unresolved V genes explain less than half of the discrepancy, and the remainder lacks a known reason. For this sample there are 200,000 to 250,000 clones; 86% appear just once. The top ten constitute over 3% of the sample. Sequencing used PBMCs or T cells enriched from blood (not recorded which). All receptors derive from a woman between 45 and 65 years old in a cohort exposed to, infected with or recovered from COVID-19 (not recorded which).

The chain combines TRBV24-1 with TRBJ2-7, with TRBD1 matching 9 bases. This CDR3 region has 15 residues. Germline CDR1 and CDR2: KGHDR and SFDVKD. The trim removed 4 bases at V and 9 bases at J, leaving 12 bases unmatched. DNA for the CDR3: TGTGCCACCAGTGACCCCGGACAGGGGTGGAGTGGGCAGTACTTC. Protein product: CATSDPGQGWSGQYF.

This chain joins TRBV10-1 and TRBJ1-6, with D hard to call. CDR1 WNHNN and CDR2 SYGVQD come from the germline V gene (reference sequence). The CDR3 is made up of 13 amino acids. V was clipped by 2 bases and J by 5 bases, with 4 bases between them. The CDR3 is CASSEGHNSPLHF. In DNA, the CDR3 is TGCGCCAGCAGTGAGGGCCATAATTCACCCCTCCACTTT.

The CDR3 sequence: CASSPQGANYGYTF. The CDR3 bases are TGTGCCAGCAGTCCGCAGGGGGCGAACTATGGCTACACCTTC. The chain couples TRBV6-4 to TRBJ1-2; 8 nucleotides match TRBD1. The CDR3 runs 14 residues. Trimming at V came to 5 bases and at J to 2 bases, leaving 4 bases not matched to a gene. CDR1 and CDR2 from the germline V gene are MRHNA and SNTAGT.

There are a few counts of this clone. The chain employs TRBV30 and TRBJ1-1; a possible D gene is TRBD1 (6 bases). This CDR3 spans 14 amino acids. Trimming removed 0 bases at V and 5 bases at J, with 13 bases between. CDR1 and CDR2 (germline): GTSNPN, SVGIG (reference sequence). The CDR3 DNA sequence: TGTGCCTGGAGTGTGGGGCAGGGGTGGACTGAAGCTTTCTTT. Encoded protein: CAWSVGQGWTEAFF.

The V gene is TRBV7-3, the J gene TRBJ1-2; the match to TRBD1 covers 7 bases. The CDR3 spans 17 residues. J was trimmed by 4 bases and V by 7 bases; bases with no gene match: 18. From germline, CDR1 is SGHTA and CDR2 FQGTGA. The CDR3 sequence is CASTLLVSTGRCYGYTF. The DNA of the CDR3 is TGTGCCAGCACCCTACTCGTCTCGACAGGGCGATGCTATGGCTACACCTTC. The complete variable domain, with remaining parts taken from reference TRBV7-3 and TRBJ1-2, reads GAGVSQTPSNKVTEKGKYVELRCDPISGHTALYWYRQSLGQGPEFLIYFQGTGAADDSGLPNDRFFAVRPEGSVSTLKIQRTERGDSAVYLCASTLLVSTGRCYGYTFGSGTRLTVV.

The chain carries TRBV5-6 and TRBJ1-5; D gene ambiguous. The CDR3 runs 13 residues. Trimming stripped 0 bases from V and 9 bases from J, with 10 bases between. Germline values: CDR1 SGHDT, CDR2 YYEEEE. This CDR3 reads CASSLGGRGPQHF. Here the CDR3 DNA reads TGTGCCAGCAGCTTGGGAGGTCGGGGGCCCCAGCATTTT.

This clone was seen a single time. This chain links TRBV6-5 with TRBJ2-2; 8 bases are shared with TRBD1. Germline trimming cut 0 bases from V and 6 bases from J; bases unmatched to any gene: 6. The CDR3 runs to 16 residues. Germline-derived CDR1 and CDR2 are MNHEY and SVGAGI. The CDR3 coding sequence is TGTGCCAGCAGTTACTCGGCAGGGGGCGCGTCCGGGGAGCTGTTTTTT. This gives the protein CASSYSAGGASGELFF.

The chain combines TRBV5-1 with TRBJ2-5; TRBD1 aligns across 7 bases. With 4 bases clipped from V and 1 base from J, the junction kept 4 bases outside the gene matches. Germline values: CDR1 SGHRS, CDR2 YFSETQ. The CDR3 runs 14 residues. CDR3 in DNA: TGCGCCAGCAGCCCGGGGACAGCCCAAGAGACCCAGTACTTC. Protein sequence: CASSPGTAQETQYF.

The chain couples TRBV28 to TRBJ1-2; no reliable D call. The V end lost 3 bases, the J end lost 13 bases, and 24 bases lay between the germline ends. This CDR3 has 15 residues. Looked up from germline, CDR1 is MDHEN and CDR2 is SYDVKM. The CDR3 nucleotides read TGTGCCAGCAGTTTCGGGTTTACCCTCCGGGGAACACGCACCTTC. The encoded protein is CASSFGFTLRGTRTF.